This T cell receptor beta chain was sequenced for a study of HIV-infected patients and healthy controls. Study-wide results and caveats: Mean usage of eight alpha and eight beta V genes differed significantly in HIV-infected patients versus controls.

Alpha and beta constant-region primers primed reverse transcription of around 540 ng RNA. Using multiplexing indices, alpha and beta chain libraries were generated apart by chain-specific third strand synthesis. All rearrangements within a chain used one primer pair; cDNA molecules carried barcodes. TCRdb analysed the 5' RACE reads with MiXCR anew, one entry per CDR3 protein. Of tens of thousands of distinct CDR3 sequences listed, approximately 7.7% are singletons. Whole blood was used without fractionation, so all unsorted peripheral T cells were included. This clonotype was observed at least ten times. Its antigen is not identified. The germline V gene encodes CDR1 WSHSY and CDR2 SAAADI. The CDR3 loop spans 14 amino acids. Trimming stripped 2 bases from V and 4 bases from J, with 6 bases between.

The sequenced material came from blood. The TCR was taken from an adult in good health. The rearrangement links TRBV10-2 to TRBJ1-6; D may be TRBD1 (6 bases). Here the CDR3 DNA reads TGCGCCAGCAGTGAGGGGACATATAATTCACCCCTCCACTTT. As protein: CASSEGTYNSPLHF.